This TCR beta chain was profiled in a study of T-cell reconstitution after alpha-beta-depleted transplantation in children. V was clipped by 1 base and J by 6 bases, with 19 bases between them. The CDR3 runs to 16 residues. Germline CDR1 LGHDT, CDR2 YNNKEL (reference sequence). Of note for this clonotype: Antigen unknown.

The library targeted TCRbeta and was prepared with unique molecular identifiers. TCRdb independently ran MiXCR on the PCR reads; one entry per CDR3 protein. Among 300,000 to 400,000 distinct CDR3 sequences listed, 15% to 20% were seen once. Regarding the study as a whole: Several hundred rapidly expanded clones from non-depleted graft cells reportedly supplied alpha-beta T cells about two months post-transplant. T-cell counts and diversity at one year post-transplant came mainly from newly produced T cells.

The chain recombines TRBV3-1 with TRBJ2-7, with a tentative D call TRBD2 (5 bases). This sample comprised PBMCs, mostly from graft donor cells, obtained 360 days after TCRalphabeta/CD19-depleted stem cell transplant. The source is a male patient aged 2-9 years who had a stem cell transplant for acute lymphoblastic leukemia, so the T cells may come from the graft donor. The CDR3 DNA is TGTGCCAGCAGCCAAGGGGTCTGGACCAGCGGCATCGAGCAGTACTTC. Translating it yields CASSQGVWTSGIEQYF.